This TCR beta chain was captured in a study of T cells in Graves' hyperthyroidism and ophthalmopathy. Study overall: Peripheral blood was collected at initial diagnosis, before any treatment. Findings and caveats of the study: Ophthalmopathy got predicted by the model a median 6.5 months before its onset. Blood held most thyroid clonotypes expanded above 0.001 frequency.

Looked up from germline, CDR1 is MNHEY and CDR2 is SMNVEV (reference sequence). There are 15 residues in the CDR3. V shed 5 bases and J 7 bases; nucleotides not matched to a gene: 7. About this clonotype: Its antigen is as yet unknown.

Using RNA transcripts as the source, TCR beta CDR3 regions were amplified. In the first-round RT-PCR of the TCR CDR3, the HTBI primer set was used. TCRdb fed the multiplex PCR reads into MiXCR, producing one record per CDR3 protein. Of about 26,000 distinct CDR3 sequences in the sample, 45% were seen once. The study enrolled patients aged 18 to 65 with newly diagnosed hyperthyroidism of under 2 months' duration. The receptor's source is a woman in her 30s with Graves' hyperthyroidism. The chain has TRBV27 and TRBJ2-3; 12 bases are shared with TRBD2. Sequenced sample: blood. CDR3 protein: CASSHRTSGMNTQYF. Written as DNA, the CDR3 is TGTGCCAGCAGTCACCGGACTAGCGGGATGAATACGCAGTATTTT.